Included here is one TCR beta chain sequence, with context. The CDR3 contains 13 residues. The germline CDR1 and CDR2 sequences are SNHLY and FYNNEI. V was pared by 7 bases and J by 1 base, with 10 bases between. TCRdb fed the reads into MiXCR, producing one record per CDR3 protein. There are about 890 distinct CDR3 sequences in the sample; 15% to 20% occur only once, and about 14% lies in the top ten. The sample comes from a study of liver allograft versus peripheral blood T cells. For the study at large: What was compared were the T cell receptor repertoires in transplanted livers and those in the peripheral blood of recipients.

The rearrangement joins TRBV2 to TRBJ1-1, with D uncertain. This sequence originates from a human patient who had a liver transplant. A subset of T cells may come from the graft donor. The chain's CDR3 is CASMMRQNTEAFF. The CDR3 coding sequence is TGTGCCAGCATGATGCGGCAGAACACTGAAGCTTTCTTT.